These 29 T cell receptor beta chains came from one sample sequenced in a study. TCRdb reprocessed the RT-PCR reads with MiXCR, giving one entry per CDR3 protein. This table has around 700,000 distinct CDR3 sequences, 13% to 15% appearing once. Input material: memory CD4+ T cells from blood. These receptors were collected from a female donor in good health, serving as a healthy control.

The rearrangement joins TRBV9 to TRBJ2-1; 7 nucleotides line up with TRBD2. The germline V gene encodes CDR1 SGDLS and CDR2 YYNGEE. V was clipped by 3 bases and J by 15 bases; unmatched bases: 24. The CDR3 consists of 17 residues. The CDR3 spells CASSGRGVLPGGRAPFF. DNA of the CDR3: TGTGCCAGCAGCGGCCGCGGCGTGCTCCCTGGAGGGAGGGCCCCGTTCTTC. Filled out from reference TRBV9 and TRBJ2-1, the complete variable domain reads DSGVTQTPKHLITATGQRVTLRCSPRSGDLSVYWYQQSLDQGLQFLIQYYNGEERAKGNILERFSAQQFPDLHSELNLSSLELGDSALYFCASSGRGVLPGGRAPFFGPGTRLTVL.

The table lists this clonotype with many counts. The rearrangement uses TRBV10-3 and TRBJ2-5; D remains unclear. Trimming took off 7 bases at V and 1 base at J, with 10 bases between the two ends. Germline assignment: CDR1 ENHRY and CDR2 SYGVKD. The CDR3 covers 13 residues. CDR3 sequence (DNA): TGTGCCATCAAGGCACCAACCCAAGAGACCCAGTACTTC. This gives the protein CAIKAPTQETQYF.

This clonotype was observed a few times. CDR3 sequence: CSASRQGGETQYF. CDR3 coding DNA: TGCAGTGCTAGCAGACAGGGAGGGGAGACCCAGTACTTC. V and J are TRBV20-1 and TRBJ2-5, with D perhaps matching TRBD1 or TRBD2 (7 bases each). The CDR3 extends over 13 amino acids. Trimming pared 3 bases from V and 5 bases from J, leaving 13 bases between. The germline V gene encodes CDR1 DFQATT and CDR2 SNEGSKA (reference sequence).

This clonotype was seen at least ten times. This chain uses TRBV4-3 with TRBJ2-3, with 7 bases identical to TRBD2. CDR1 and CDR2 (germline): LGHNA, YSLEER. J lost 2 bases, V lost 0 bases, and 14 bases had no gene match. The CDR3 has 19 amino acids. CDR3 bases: TGCGCCAGCAGCCAAGAGGGAGGGCGAACGGATTATCACACAGATACGCAGTATTTT. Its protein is CASSQEGGRTDYHTDTQYF.

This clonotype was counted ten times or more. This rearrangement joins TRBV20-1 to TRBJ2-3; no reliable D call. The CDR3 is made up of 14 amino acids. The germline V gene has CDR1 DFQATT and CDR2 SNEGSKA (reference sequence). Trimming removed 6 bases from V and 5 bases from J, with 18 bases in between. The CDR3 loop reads CSAKPPEIRDTQYF. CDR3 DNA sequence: TGCAGTGCGAAGCCCCCCGAGATCAGAGATACGCAGTATTTT.

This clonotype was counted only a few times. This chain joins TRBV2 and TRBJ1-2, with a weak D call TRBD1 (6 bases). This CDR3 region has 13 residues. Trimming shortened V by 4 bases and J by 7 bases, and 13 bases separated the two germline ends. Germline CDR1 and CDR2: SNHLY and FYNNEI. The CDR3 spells CASSVNRDSGYTF. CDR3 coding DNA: TGTGCCAGCAGTGTCAACAGGGATAGTGGCTACACCTTC.

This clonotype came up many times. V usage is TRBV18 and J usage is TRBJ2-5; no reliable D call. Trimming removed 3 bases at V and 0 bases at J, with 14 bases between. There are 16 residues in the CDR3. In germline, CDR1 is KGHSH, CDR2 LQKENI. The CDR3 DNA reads TGTGCCAGCTCACCCGGCCATCTACTGTACCAAGAGACCCAGTACTTC. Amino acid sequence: CASSPGHLLYQETQYF.

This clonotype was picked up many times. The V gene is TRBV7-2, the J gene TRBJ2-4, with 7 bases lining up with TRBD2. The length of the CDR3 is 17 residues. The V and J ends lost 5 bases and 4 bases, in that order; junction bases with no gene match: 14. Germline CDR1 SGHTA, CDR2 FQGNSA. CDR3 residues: CASSPPQVAGLKNIQYF. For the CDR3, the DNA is TGTGCCAGCAGCCCCCCCCAAGTAGCGGGCCTAAAAAACATTCAGTACTTC.

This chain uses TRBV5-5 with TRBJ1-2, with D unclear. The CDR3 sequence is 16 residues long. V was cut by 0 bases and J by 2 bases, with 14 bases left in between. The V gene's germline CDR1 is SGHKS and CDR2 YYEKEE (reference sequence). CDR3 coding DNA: TGTGCCAGCAGCTTGGAACCGAGTTCTCCCAACTATGGCTACACCTTC. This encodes CASSLEPSSPNYGYTF.

CDR3 sequence (DNA): TGTGCCAGCAGCCAAGATGACAGGGCAAATTCACCCCTCCACTTT. Translating gives CASSQDDRANSPLHF. The rearrangement uses TRBV3-1 and TRBJ1-6, with 7 bases identical to TRBD1. Germline CDR1 is LGHDT and CDR2 is YNNKEL (reference sequence). The CDR3 sequence is 15 residues long. V trimming: 0 bases; J trimming: 7 bases; junction bases outside the gene matches: 3.

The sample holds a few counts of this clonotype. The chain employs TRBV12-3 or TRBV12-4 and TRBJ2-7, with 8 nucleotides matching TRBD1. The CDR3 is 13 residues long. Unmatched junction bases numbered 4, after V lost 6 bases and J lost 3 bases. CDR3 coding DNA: TGTGCCAGCAGGCCTACAGGGGGCTACGAGCAGTACTTC. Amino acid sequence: CASRPTGGYEQYF.

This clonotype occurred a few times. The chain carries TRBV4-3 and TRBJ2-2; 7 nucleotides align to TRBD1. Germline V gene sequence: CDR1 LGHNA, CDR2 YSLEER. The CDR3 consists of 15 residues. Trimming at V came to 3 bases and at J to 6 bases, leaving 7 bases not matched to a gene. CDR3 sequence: CASSHLDRAAGELFF. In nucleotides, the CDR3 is TGCGCCAGCAGCCACTTAGACAGGGCCGCCGGGGAGCTGTTTTTT.

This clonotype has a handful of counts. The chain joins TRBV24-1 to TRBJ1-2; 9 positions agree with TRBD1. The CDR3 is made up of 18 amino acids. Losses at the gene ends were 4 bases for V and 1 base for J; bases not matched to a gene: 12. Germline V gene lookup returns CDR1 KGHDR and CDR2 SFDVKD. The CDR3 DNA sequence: TGTGCCACCAGTGAGCATCTCCGGGACAGGGAACGTAACTATGGCTACACCTTC. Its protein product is CATSEHLRDRERNYGYTF.

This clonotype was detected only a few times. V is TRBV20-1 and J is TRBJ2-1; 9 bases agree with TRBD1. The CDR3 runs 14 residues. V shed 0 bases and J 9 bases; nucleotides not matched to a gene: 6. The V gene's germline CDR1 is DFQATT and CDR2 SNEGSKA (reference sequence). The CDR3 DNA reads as TGCAGTGCTAGAGACGGGACAGGGAGGGGTGAGCAGTTCTTC. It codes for CSARDGTGRGEQFF.

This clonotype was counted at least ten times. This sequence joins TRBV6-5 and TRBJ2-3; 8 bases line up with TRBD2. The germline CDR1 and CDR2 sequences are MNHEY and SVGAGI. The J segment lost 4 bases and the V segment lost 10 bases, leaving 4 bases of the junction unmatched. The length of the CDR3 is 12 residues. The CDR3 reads CATREGADTQYF. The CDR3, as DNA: TGTGCCACCCGGGAGGGTGCAGATACGCAGTATTTT.

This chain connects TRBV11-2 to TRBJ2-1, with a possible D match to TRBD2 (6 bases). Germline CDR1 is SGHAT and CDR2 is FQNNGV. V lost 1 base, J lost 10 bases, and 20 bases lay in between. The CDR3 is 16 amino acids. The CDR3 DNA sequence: TGTGCCAGCAGCTTAGGTCTAACTTGGGACTCCAAAGAGCAGTTCTTC. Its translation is CASSLGLTWDSKEQFF.

The CDR3: CASSDRGVNEQFF. The CDR3 bases are TGTGCCAGCAGCGACAGGGGGGTCAATGAGCAGTTCTTC. The V gene is TRBV3-1, the J gene TRBJ2-1, with 9 bases lining up with TRBD1. CDR1 is LGHDT, CDR2 YNNKEL, per germline (reference sequence). This CDR3 is 13 amino acids long. The V and J ends lost 5 bases and 6 bases, in that order; junction bases with no gene match: 2.

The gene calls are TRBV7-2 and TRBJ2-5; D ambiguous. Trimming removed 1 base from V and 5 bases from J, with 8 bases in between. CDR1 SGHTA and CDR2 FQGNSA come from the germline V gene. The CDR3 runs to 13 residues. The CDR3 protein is CASSLDYLETQYF. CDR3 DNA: TGTGCCAGCAGCTTAGACTACCTTGAGACCCAGTACTTC.

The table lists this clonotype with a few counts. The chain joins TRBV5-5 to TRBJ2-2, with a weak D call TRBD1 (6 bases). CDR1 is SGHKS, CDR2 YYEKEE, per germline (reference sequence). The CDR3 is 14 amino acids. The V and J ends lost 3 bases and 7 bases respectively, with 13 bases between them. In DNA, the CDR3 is TGTGCCAGCAGCTCCTTACAGGGAAGCGGGGAGCTGTTTTTT. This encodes CASSSLQGSGELFF.

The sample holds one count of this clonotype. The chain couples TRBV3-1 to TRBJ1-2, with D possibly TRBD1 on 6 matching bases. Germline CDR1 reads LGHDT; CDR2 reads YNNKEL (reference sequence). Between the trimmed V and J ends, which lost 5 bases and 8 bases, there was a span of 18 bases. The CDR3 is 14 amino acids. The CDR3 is CASSGSQGPWGYTF. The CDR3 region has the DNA TGTGCCAGCAGCGGTAGCCAGGGGCCCTGGGGCTACACCTTC.

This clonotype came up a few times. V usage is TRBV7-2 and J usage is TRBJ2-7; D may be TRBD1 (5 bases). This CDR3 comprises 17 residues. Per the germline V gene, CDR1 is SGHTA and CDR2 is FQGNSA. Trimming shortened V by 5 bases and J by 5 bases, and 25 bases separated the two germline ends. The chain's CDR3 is CASSRLGHTLSPHEQYF. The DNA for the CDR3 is TGTGCCAGCAGCCGATTAGGACATACCCTATCGCCCCACGAGCAGTACTTC.

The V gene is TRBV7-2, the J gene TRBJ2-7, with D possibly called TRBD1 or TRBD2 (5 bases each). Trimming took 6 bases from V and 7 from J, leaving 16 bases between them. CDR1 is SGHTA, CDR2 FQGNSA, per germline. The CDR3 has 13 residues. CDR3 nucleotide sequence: TGTACCAGCAGTCGAGGGATGTCAGGGGAGCAGTACTTC. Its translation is CTSSRGMSGEQYF.

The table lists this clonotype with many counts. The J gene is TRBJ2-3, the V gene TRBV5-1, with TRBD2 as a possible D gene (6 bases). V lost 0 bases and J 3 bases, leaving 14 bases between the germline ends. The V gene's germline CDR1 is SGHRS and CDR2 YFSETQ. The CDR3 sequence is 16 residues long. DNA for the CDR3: TGCGCCAGCAGCTTGGGGCCTAGCCGGGGGACAGATACGCAGTATTTT. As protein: CASSLGPSRGTDTQYF.

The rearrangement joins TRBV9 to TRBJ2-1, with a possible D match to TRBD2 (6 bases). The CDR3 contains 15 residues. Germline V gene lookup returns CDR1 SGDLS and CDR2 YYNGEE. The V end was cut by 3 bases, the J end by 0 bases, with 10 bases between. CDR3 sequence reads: CASSASGRSYNEQFF. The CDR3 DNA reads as TGTGCCAGCAGCGCGAGCGGGCGCTCCTACAATGAGCAGTTCTTC.

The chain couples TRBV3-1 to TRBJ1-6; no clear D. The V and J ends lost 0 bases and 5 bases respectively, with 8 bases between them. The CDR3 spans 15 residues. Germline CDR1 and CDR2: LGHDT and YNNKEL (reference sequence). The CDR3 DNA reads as TGTGCCAGCAGCCAAGAGTGGCAGCATAATTCACCCCTCCACTTT. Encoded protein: CASSQEWQHNSPLHF.

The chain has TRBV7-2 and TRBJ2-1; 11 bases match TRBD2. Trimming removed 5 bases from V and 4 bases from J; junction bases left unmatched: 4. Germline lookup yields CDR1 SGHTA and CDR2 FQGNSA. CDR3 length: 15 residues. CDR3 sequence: CASSQLAGAYNEQFF. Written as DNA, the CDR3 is TGTGCCAGCAGCCAACTAGCGGGAGCTTACAATGAGCAGTTCTTC.

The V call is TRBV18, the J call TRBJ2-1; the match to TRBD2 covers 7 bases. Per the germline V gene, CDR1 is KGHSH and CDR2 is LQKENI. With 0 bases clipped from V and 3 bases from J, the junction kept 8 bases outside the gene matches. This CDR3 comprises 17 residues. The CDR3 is CASSPPGLADFYNEQFF. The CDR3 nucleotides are TGTGCCAGCTCACCACCGGGGCTAGCGGATTTCTACAATGAGCAGTTCTTC. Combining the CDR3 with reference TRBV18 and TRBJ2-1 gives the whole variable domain NAGVMQNPRHLVRRRGQEARLRCSPMKGHSHVYWYRQLPEEGLKFMVYLQKENIIDESGMPKERFSAEFPKEGPSILRIQQVVRGDSAAYFCASSPPGLADFYNEQFFGPGTRLTVL.

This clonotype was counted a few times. DNA of the CDR3: TGTGCCATCTCAACTAGCGGGGAGTACGAGCAGTACTTC. This translates into CAISTSGEYEQYF. This rearrangement joins TRBV10-3 to TRBJ2-7, with 10 bases lining up with TRBD2. Germline CDR1 ENHRY, CDR2 SYGVKD. The V gene end was trimmed by 8 bases and the J gene end by 4 bases; junction bases not matched to a gene: 5. CDR3 length: 13 residues.

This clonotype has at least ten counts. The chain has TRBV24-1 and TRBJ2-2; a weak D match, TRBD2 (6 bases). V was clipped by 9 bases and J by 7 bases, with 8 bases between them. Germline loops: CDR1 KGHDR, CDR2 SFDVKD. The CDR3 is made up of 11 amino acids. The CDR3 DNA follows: TGTGCCACCGGGAGGCTCGGGGAGCTGTTTTTT. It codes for CATGRLGELFF.